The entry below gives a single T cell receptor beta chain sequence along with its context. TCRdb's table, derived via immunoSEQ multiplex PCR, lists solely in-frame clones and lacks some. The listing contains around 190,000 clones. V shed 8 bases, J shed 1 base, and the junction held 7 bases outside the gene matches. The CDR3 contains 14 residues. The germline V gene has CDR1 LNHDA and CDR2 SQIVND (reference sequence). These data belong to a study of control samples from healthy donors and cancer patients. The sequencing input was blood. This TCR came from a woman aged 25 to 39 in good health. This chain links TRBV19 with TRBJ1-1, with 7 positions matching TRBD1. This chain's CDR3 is CASRTGLTNTEAFF. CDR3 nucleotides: TGTGCCAGTCGGACAGGACTCACGAACACTGAAGCTTTCTTT. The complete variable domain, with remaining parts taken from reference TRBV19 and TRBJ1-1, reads DGGITQSPKYLFRKEGQNVTLSCEQNLNHDAMYWYRQDPGQGLRLIYYSQIVNDFQKGDIAEGYSVSREKKESFPLTVTSAQKNPTAFYLCASRTGLTNTEAFFGQGTRLTVV.